This is a list of T cell receptor beta chains from one sample in a study of technical replicates of blood from several donors. Sequencing used immunoSEQ multiplex PCR; TCRdb keeps in-frame clones, though not all of them. The table lists around 76,000 clones, over 85% of them singletons. Input material: T cells isolated from PBMCs. Receptors were obtained from a human donor in good health. Both conserved end residues are part of each CDR3. The D gene is left open where the match is weak. Only some rows state a clone size, as once, few, many or a class for expanded clones.

cdr3_nt cdr3_aa j_call clone_size v_call d_call
TGTGCCAGCAGCCCGAGGACAGGTGAAGGAATCGGGGAGCTGTTTTTT CASSPRTGEGIGELFF TRBJ2-2 NA TRBV11-2 TRBD1
TGTGCCAGCAGCTTAGATGGGGCAGGGGAAAGGACTGAAGCTTTCTTT CASSLDGAGERTEAFF TRBJ1-1 NA TRBV11-3 NA
TGTGCCAGTAGTACGGTAGCGGGAGGGAACAATGAGCAGTTCTTC CASSTVAGGNNEQFF TRBJ2-1 NA TRBV19 TRBD2
TGTGCCAGTAGTATTTTCCTACTGACTAGCGAAAGCTCCTACGAGCAGTACTTC CASSIFLLTSESSYEQYF TRBJ2-7 NA TRBV19 TRBD2
TGTGCCAGCAGCACCGACCCGGTACCTAGCGGGAGGAAATCCGAGCAGTACTTC CASSTDPVPSGRKSEQYF TRBJ2-7 NA TRBV21-1 NA
TGTGCCAGCAGCCAAGATGGGGCACTGAACTATGGCTACACCTTC CASSQDGALNYGYTF TRBJ1-2 NA TRBV4-2 NA
TGTGCCAGTAGTATATCCGGACAGGGAGATCAGCCCCAGCATTTT CASSISGQGDQPQHF TRBJ1-5 NA TRBV19 TRBD1
TGCGCCAGCAGCTTGGACCGGCGGGCCTACAATGAGCAGTTCTTC CASSLDRRAYNEQFF TRBJ2-1 NA TRBV5-1 NA
TGTGCCAGCAGTGAACAGAATGAAAAACTGTTTTTT CASSEQNEKLFF TRBJ1-4 NA TRBV6-1 NA
TGTGCCAGCAGCCAAGGGACTAGCGAGTTCACAGATACGCAGTATTTT CASSQGTSEFTDTQYF TRBJ2-3 NA TRBV7-9 TRBD2
TGTGCCAGCAGTGAAAAAACAGGGATTGAGACCCAGTACTTC CASSEKTGIETQYF TRBJ2-5 NA TRBV25-1 NA
TGCGCCAGCAGCTTGTTGGCAGGGCGTGGAGGAAACACCATATATTTT CASSLLAGRGGNTIYF TRBJ1-3 NA TRBV5-1 NA
TGTGCCAGCAGTGTTAATTCCGGGACAGGGAATGAAAAACTGTTTTTT CASSVNSGTGNEKLFF TRBJ1-4 NA TRBV6-1 TRBD1
TGCGCCAGCAGCCAAGACGGGGGATCCTACAATGAGCAGTTCTTC CASSQDGGSYNEQFF TRBJ2-1 NA TRBV4-1 NA
TGTGCCAGCAGTCGGGGGGGAAGCGGGACGAACACCGGGGAGCTGTTTTTT CASSRGGSGTNTGELFF TRBJ2-2 NA TRBV7-8 TRBD2
TGTGCCAGCAGTTATCTCACTGAAGCTTTCTTT CASSYLTEAFF TRBJ1-1 NA TRBV28 NA
TGTGCCAGCTCATGGGACAGGGCCTACGAGCAGTACTTC CASSWDRAYEQYF TRBJ2-7 NA TRBV18 TRBD1
TGTGCCAGCAGCTTCGTTTCTTCGTACGAGCAGTACTTC CASSFVSSYEQYF TRBJ2-7 NA TRBV7-2 NA
TGCGCCAGCAGCTTGGAGGGGACTAACTATGGCTACACCTTC CASSLEGTNYGYTF TRBJ1-2 once TRBV5-1 NA
TGTGCCAGCAGCTTACGGGGACAGGCCAATTACGAGCAGTACTTC CASSLRGQANYEQYF TRBJ2-7 NA TRBV5-4 TRBD1
TGTGCCAGCAGCCGGACAGGGCTACAAGATGGCTACACCTTC CASSRTGLQDGYTF TRBJ1-2 NA TRBV5-6 TRBD1
TGTGCCTGTCATGAGGAGTACAATGAGCAGTTCTTC CACHEEYNEQFF TRBJ2-1 NA TRBV30 NA
TGTGCCAGCAGCGCCCTACAGGGGGCCTACGAGCAGTACTTC CASSALQGAYEQYF TRBJ2-7 NA TRBV5-4 TRBD1
TGTGCCAGCAGTTACCCCGGACAGGGGCGGGGCACTGAAGCTTTCTTT CASSYPGQGRGTEAFF TRBJ1-1 NA TRBV6-5 TRBD1
TGTGCCAGCAGACCGCTGGGACAGGGGCTCTTCTTTTTCTTT CASRPLGQGLFFFF TRBJ1-1 NA TRBV7-8 TRBD1
TGTGCCAGCAGCTTGGGGACTAGCGGCAGGGAGCAGTACTTC CASSLGTSGREQYF TRBJ2-7 NA TRBV5-4 TRBD2
TGTGCCAGCAGTTTAGCGGGACAGACTTACGAGCAGTACTTC CASSLAGQTYEQYF TRBJ2-7 NA TRBV28 NA
TGTGCCATCACTAGAGTTATGAACACTGAAGCTTTCTTT CAITRVMNTEAFF TRBJ1-1 NA TRBV10-3 NA
TGCAGCGTTGCAATAGCGGGAACCTACAATGAGCAGTTCTTC CSVAIAGTYNEQFF TRBJ2-1 NA TRBV29-1 TRBD2
TGCAGCGTTGTTGCGGGGACTGAAGCTTTCTTT CSVVAGTEAFF TRBJ1-1 once TRBV29-1 NA
TGCGCCAGCAGCCAAGATCACCCAGCGGGAGGCACGAATGAGCAGTTCTTC CASSQDHPAGGTNEQFF TRBJ2-1 NA TRBV4-3 TRBD2
TGTGCCAGCAGCTTAAATTCTCTGAGTACCTCTGAAGCTTTCTTT CASSLNSLSTSEAFF TRBJ1-1 NA TRBV7-3 NA
TGTGCCAGCAGCTTAGGACAGCAACGAGAGACCCAGTACTTC CASSLGQQRETQYF TRBJ2-5 NA TRBV7-2 NA
TGTGCCAGCAGTGCTTATCAGGGATACGAGCAGTACTTC CASSAYQGYEQYF TRBJ2-7 NA TRBV6-1 NA
TGTGCCAGCAACAGGGGGCCTCAAGAGACCCAGTACTTC CASNRGPQETQYF TRBJ2-5 once TRBV6-6 TRBD1
TGTGCCAGCAGCTATACGGACAGTAACACTGAAGCTTTCTTT CASSYTDSNTEAFF TRBJ1-1 NA TRBV7-2 NA
TGCAGCGTGAGAAGAGGGTACGAGCAGTACTTC CSVRRGYEQYF TRBJ2-7 NA TRBV29-1 NA
TGTGCCAGCAGCTTAACACCAGGGGGTATGGAGTTCTTC CASSLTPGGMEFF TRBJ2-1 NA TRBV7-3 TRBD1
TGTGCCAGCAGTGAATCGGCTAGTCCCTACGAGCAGTACTTC CASSESASPYEQYF TRBJ2-7 NA TRBV6-1 NA
TGTGCCAGCAGCCCGGGACAGCTTAACTATGGCTACACCTTC CASSPGQLNYGYTF TRBJ1-2 NA TRBV5-4 TRBD1
TGTGCCAGCAGCTTATATGTAGCGGGAGGCTCCTACGAGCAGTACTTC CASSLYVAGGSYEQYF TRBJ2-7 NA TRBV11-2 TRBD2
TGTGCCAGCAGTTTTGGGCCGAAGCAGTACTTC CASSFGPKQYF TRBJ2-7 once TRBV27 NA
TGCGCCAGCAGCAGGGACAATTACGAGCAGTACTTC CASSRDNYEQYF TRBJ2-7 NA TRBV5-1 NA
TGTGCCAGCAGCGTAGCTGGAGGACTAGCGGGAGATCGACACGAGCAGTACTTC CASSVAGGLAGDRHEQYF TRBJ2-7 NA TRBV9 TRBD2
TGTGCCAGCAGTTCGGACAGCCAGAATGAAAAACTGTTTTTT CASSSDSQNEKLFF TRBJ1-4 NA TRBV27 NA
TGTGCCAGCAGTTTGGTACATGGAGCGGAGGAAGATACGCAGTATTTT CASSLVHGAEEDTQYF TRBJ2-3 NA TRBV27 NA
TGTGCCAGCAGCGTAGCGTTGGATACGCAGTATTTT CASSVALDTQYF TRBJ2-3 NA TRBV9 NA
TGTGCCAGCAGCAGCAACGTTGGAAACACCATATATTTT CASSSNVGNTIYF TRBJ1-3 NA TRBV11-3 NA
TGTGCCAGCTCACCAGTAGGGAGTAGCAATCAGCCCCAGCATTTT CASSPVGSSNQPQHF TRBJ1-5 NA TRBV18 NA
TGTGCCAGTAGTATAAGGGGATCGGAATACTTTAACTATGGCTACACCTTC CASSIRGSEYFNYGYTF TRBJ1-2 NA TRBV19 NA
TGCGCCAGCAGTGATTCGGACACTTCCTACGAGCAGTACTTC CASSDSDTSYEQYF TRBJ2-7 NA TRBV10-1 NA
TGTGCCAGCAGTGACCTAGAGGCGAGCAATCAGCCCCAGCATTTT CASSDLEASNQPQHF TRBJ1-5 NA TRBV2 NA
TGTGCCAGCCGGGAAAGCAATCAGCCCCAGCATTTT CASRESNQPQHF TRBJ1-5 NA TRBV6-1 NA
TGCAGCGTTGAAGAGGGCAGGCTTAGCACAGATACGCAGTATTTT CSVEEGRLSTDTQYF TRBJ2-3 NA TRBV29-1 NA
TGTGCCAGCAGCTTACCATCCGGGACAGGAATCTACGAGCAGTACTTC CASSLPSGTGIYEQYF TRBJ2-7 NA TRBV11-3 TRBD1
TGTGCCAGCAGTTACTCGGCGGTGGGGGGTCGGCCCCAGCATTTT CASSYSAVGGRPQHF TRBJ1-5 NA TRBV6-5 NA
TGTGCCAGCAGCGTAATGGGTTCACCATCTCGAGGAGATACGCAGTATTTT CASSVMGSPSRGDTQYF TRBJ2-3 NA TRBV9 NA
TGTGCCAGCAGTTACTCGGGCACAACCAACACTGAAGCTTTCTTT CASSYSGTTNTEAFF TRBJ1-1 NA TRBV6-6 NA
TGTGCCAGCAGCTGGGACAGCGTTAACACCGGGGAGCTGTTTTTT CASSWDSVNTGELFF TRBJ2-2 NA TRBV5-6 TRBD1